A selection of T cell receptor beta chains follows, all from one sample in a study of CD8+CD57+ T cells in acquired aplastic anemia. TCRdb itself ran the reads through MiXCR, one entry per CDR3 protein. The profile shows 350,000 to 450,000 distinct CDR3 sequences, just under 70% of them singletons. Sequencing was done on a sample of sorted CD4+, CD8+, or CD8+CD57+ T cells (not recorded which) from PBMCs. The receptors come from a human donor in good health, serving as a control. Both conserved end residues are part of each CDR3. The D gene is left open where the match is weak. The size of a clone is reported for some rows only, either as once, few or many, or as a class for expanded clones.

size: NA; D: NA; V: TRBV20-1; J: TRBJ2-5; length: 13; DNA: TGCAGTGCTCCCCATCTCAACCAAGAGACCCAGTACTTC; CDR3: CSAPHLNQETQYF
size: NA; D: NA; V: TRBV6-1; J: TRBJ2-7; length: 14; DNA: TGTGCCAGCAGGATTCGGACGGGAGCCTACGAGCAGTACTTC; CDR3: CASRIRTGAYEQYF
size: NA; D: NA; V: TRBV5-1; J: TRBJ1-1; length: 13; DNA: TGTGCCAGCAACCCAGGGGTTGGCACTGTAGCTTTCTTT; CDR3: CASNPGVGTVAFF
size: NA; D: NA; V: TRBV7-9; J: TRBJ1-5; length: 14; DNA: NA; CDR3: CASVSQGNTIYFGF
size: few; D: TRBD1; V: TRBV6-2/TRBV6-3; J: TRBJ2-2; length: 17; DNA: TGTGCCAGCAGTTACAAGGACAGGGGAACCTACACCGGGGAGCTGTTTTTT; CDR3: CASSYKDRGTYTGELFF
size: NA; D: TRBD1; V: TRBV7-6; J: TRBJ2-7; length: 15; DNA: TGTGCCAGCAGCTTGGAAACAGGGGAATCCTACGAGCAGTACTTC; CDR3: CASSLETGESYEQYF
size: NA; D: NA; V: TRBV7-8; J: TRBJ2-1; length: 17; DNA: TGTGCCAGCAGCTTAGTGTCTGGGGGGAGCACTGAAGCTGAGCAGTTCTTC; CDR3: CASSLVSGGSTEAEQFF
size: NA; D: NA; V: TRBV20-1; J: TRBJ2-6; length: 14; DNA: TGCAGTGCTGAACGACGGGGGCGCCTACACGTCCTGACTTTC; CDR3: CSAERRGRLHVLTF
size: many; D: NA; V: TRBV6-6; J: TRBJ2-7; length: 14; DNA: TGTGCCAGCAGTTATCGGGGGACAGCCTACGAGCAGTACTTC; CDR3: CASSYRGTAYEQYF
size: NA; D: TRBD2; V: TRBV7-2; J: TRBJ2-5; length: 14; DNA: TGTGCCAGCAGATTAACAGCGGGGCACCAGACCCAGTACTTC; CDR3: CASRLTAGHQTQYF
size: many; D: NA; V: TRBV5-1; J: TRBJ2-3; length: 14; DNA: TGCGCCAGCAGCCGGCGGGACGCCACAGATACGCAGTATTTT; CDR3: CASSRRDATDTQYF
size: NA; D: TRBD2; V: TRBV15; J: TRBJ2-1; length: 16; DNA: TGTGCCACCAGCAGAGATATGGGGGGGAGGCACAATGAGCAGTTCTTC; CDR3: CATSRDMGGRHNEQFF
size: NA; D: NA; V: TRBV12-3/TRBV12-4; J: TRBJ1-1; length: 17; DNA: TGTGCCAGCAGCCCAGATCGGGGAGGATGGTTGAACACTGAAGCTTTCTTT; CDR3: CASSPDRGGWLNTEAFF
size: NA; D: TRBD1; V: TRBV7-9; J: TRBJ2-3; length: 14; DNA: TGTGCCAGCAGCCAAGACAGGGCAACAGAGGCGGAGTATTTT; CDR3: CASSQDRATEAEYF
size: many; D: NA; V: TRBV27; J: TRBJ1-6; length: 14; DNA: TGTGCCAGCAGTTTGAGGTCCGGGAATTCACCCCTCCACTTT; CDR3: CASSLRSGNSPLHF
size: NA; D: NA; V: TRBV9; J: TRBJ2-7; length: 15; DNA: TGTGCCAGCAGTCAAGGGGGACGCAGCGCCTACGAGCAGTACTTC; CDR3: CASSQGGRSAYEQYF
size: NA; D: NA; V: TRBV6-5; J: TRBJ2-7; length: 15; DNA: TGTGCCAGCAGTTACGGGCAGGAGATCTCCTACGAGCAGTACTTC; CDR3: CASSYGQEISYEQYF
size: many; D: NA; V: TRBV6-5; J: TRBJ1-2; length: 17; DNA: TGTGCCAGCAGTTACTCGGCCGTTCAGAGCAAGCTCGAAGGCTACACCTTC; CDR3: CASSYSAVQSKLEGYTF
size: NA; D: NA; V: TRBV5-1; J: TRBJ1-1; length: 13; DNA: TGCGCCAGCAGCTTGGAGACGAGCACGGGAGCTTTCTTT; CDR3: CASSLETSTGAFF
size: many; D: TRBD2; V: TRBV20-1; J: TRBJ2-3; length: 15; DNA: TGCAGTGCTTCCGGACTAGCTTCTAGCACAGATACGCAGTATTTT; CDR3: CSASGLASSTDTQYF
size: many; D: TRBD1; V: TRBV6-1; J: TRBJ1-4; length: 14; DNA: TGTGCCAGCAGTCCCCCAGGGGGTAATGAAAAACTGTTTTTT; CDR3: CASSPPGGNEKLFF
size: NA; D: NA; V: TRBV7-9; J: TRBJ2-1; length: 14; DNA: TGTGCCAGCAGCGCCCACAAGGGGCTAGATGAGCAGTGCTTC; CDR3: CASSAHKGLDEQCF
size: NA; D: NA; V: TRBV5-1; J: TRBJ1-2; length: 14; DNA: TGCGCCAGCAGCTTGTTCCTGTCGGGTGATGGCTACACCTTC; CDR3: CASSLFLSGDGYTF
size: NA; D: NA; V: TRBV29-1; J: TRBJ2-7; length: 14; DNA: TGCTGCGTTGCAGGCAGTGCAGCCTCCTACGAGCAGTACTTC; CDR3: CCVAGSAASYEQYF
size: NA; D: NA; V: TRBV7-2; J: TRBJ1-2; length: 14; DNA: TGCGCCAGCAGCCAAGGTCTTGACGGCTATGGCTACACCTTC; CDR3: CASSQGLDGYGYTF
size: NA; D: NA; V: TRBV5-1; J: TRBJ2-5; length: 15; DNA: TGCGCCAGCAGCCCGACCTTCGACTCTGGTGAGACCCAGTACTTC; CDR3: CASSPTFDSGETQYF
size: many; D: TRBD1; V: TRBV10-3; J: TRBJ2-3; length: 14; DNA: TGTGCCATCACTGGGGACAGCAGCACAGATACGCAGTATTTT; CDR3: CAITGDSSTDTQYF
size: few; D: TRBD1; V: TRBV7-6; J: TRBJ1-1; length: 13; DNA: TGTGCCAGCAGCTTCGATGGACAGGGTGAAGCTTTCTTT; CDR3: CASSFDGQGEAFF
size: few; D: TRBD1; V: TRBV10-2; J: TRBJ1-1; length: 15; DNA: TGCGCCAGCAGTGAAGGACAGGGAATGAACACTGAAGCTTTCTTT; CDR3: CASSEGQGMNTEAFF
size: many; D: NA; V: TRBV6-5; J: TRBJ1-6; length: 15; DNA: TGTGCCAGCAGTTACTCCATAGGCAATTCGACACCCCTCCACTTT; CDR3: CASSYSIGNSTPLHF
size: once; D: NA; V: TRBV7-4; J: TRBJ2-7; length: 15; DNA: TGCGCCAGCAGCTCCCACGCCAAACTAAACTACGCGCAGTACTTC; CDR3: CASSSHAKLNYAQYF
size: once; D: NA; V: TRBV11-3; J: TRBJ1-5; length: 17; DNA: TGTGCCAGCAGCTTAGGAGGGTTCAGCGGAACAAATCAGCCCCAGCATTTT; CDR3: CASSLGGFSGTNQPQHF
size: once; D: NA; V: TRBV20-1; J: TRBJ2-1; length: 15; DNA: TGCAGTGCAAACCGTGGGGCGGATAGGCACAATGAGCAGTTCTTC; CDR3: CSANRGADRHNEQFF
size: NA; D: TRBD2; V: TRBV6-1; J: TRBJ2-7; length: 14; DNA: TGTGCCAGCAGTGGGGGCGGGGGTATAAACGAGCAGTACTTC; CDR3: CASSGGGGINEQYF
size: NA; D: NA; V: TRBV11-3; J: TRBJ1-3; length: 14; DNA: TGTGCCAGCAGCCCCAACCACTCTGGAAACACCATATATTTT; CDR3: CASSPNHSGNTIYF
size: NA; D: TRBD2; V: TRBV27; J: TRBJ2-1; length: 18; DNA: TGTGCCAGCAGTCCACTCGGACTAGCGGGGGACGGGGGGGATGAGCAGTTCTTC; CDR3: CASSPLGLAGDGGDEQFF
size: NA; D: NA; V: TRBV6-1; J: TRBJ2-3; length: 14; DNA: TGTGCCAGCAGTGAAAGCCCGGGGCAAGATACGCAGTATTTT; CDR3: CASSESPGQDTQYF
size: NA; D: NA; V: TRBV20-1; J: TRBJ2-7; length: 13; DNA: TGCAGTGCTAGGGAAGGGGCGCGGGACGAGCAGTACTTC; CDR3: CSAREGARDEQYF
size: NA; D: NA; V: TRBV7-2; J: TRBJ1-3; length: 15; DNA: TGTGCCAGCAGCCCAGACTTGGCAGCCCCCTACAATGAGTATTTT; CDR3: CASSPDLAAPYNEYF
size: NA; D: NA; V: TRBV7-2; J: TRBJ1-5; length: 13; DNA: TGTGCCAGTACTACAGGGCTTGAGAAGCCCCAGCATTTT; CDR3: CASTTGLEKPQHF
size: NA; D: TRBD1; V: TRBV7-3; J: TRBJ1-5; length: 16; DNA: TGTGCCAGCAGTTCAGGGGGCGGGCGAAGCAATAAGCCCCAGCATTTT; CDR3: CASSSGGGRSNKPQHF
size: few; D: NA; V: TRBV25-1; J: TRBJ1-2; length: 17; DNA: TGTGCCAGCAGCCAAATGGGATCCCGGACCTCTAACTATGGCTACACCTTC; CDR3: CASSQMGSRTSNYGYTF
size: NA; D: TRBD1; V: TRBV2; J: TRBJ1-1; length: 15; DNA: TGTGCCAGTCTACCACGGACAGGTGGGTTTACTGAAGCTTTCTTT; CDR3: CASLPRTGGFTEAFF
size: NA; D: NA; V: TRBV15; J: TRBJ1-6; length: 12; DNA: TGTGCCACTGGGAAGGGGGATTCACCCCTCCACTTT; CDR3: CATGKGDSPLHF
size: many; D: NA; V: TRBV6-5; J: TRBJ2-7; length: 13; DNA: TGTGCCAGCAGTTACCAGGCGGGTACCGAGCAGTACTTC; CDR3: CASSYQAGTEQYF
size: NA; D: TRBD1; V: TRBV2; J: TRBJ2-7; length: 15; DNA: TGTGCCAGCAGGCGTCCGGGACAGGGAACCTACGAGCAGTACTTC; CDR3: CASRRPGQGTYEQYF